Each of the 26 T cell receptor beta chains below was sequenced from the same sample in a study of cytomegalovirus exposure and HLA in healthy donors. Researchers ran the PCR with 60 Vbeta and 13 Jbeta primers. The method was immunoSEQ multiplex PCR; TCRdb's version includes in-frame clones alone and lacks a portion of them. This sample's table has about 110,000 clones. The material sequenced was PBMCs. The receptors were gathered from a man aged 25-40 years in good health and CMV-seronegative.

The genes are TRBV18 and TRBJ2-3; maybe TRBD1 (6 bases). The germline CDR1 and CDR2 sequences are KGHSH and LQKENI. The CDR3 covers 13 residues. V lost 3 bases and J lost 6, with 10 bases in between. The CDR3 nucleotides read TGTGCCAGCTCACCTCAACAGGGCGATACGCAGTATTTT. Translation gives CASSPQQGDTQYF.

This sequence joins TRBV5-1 and TRBJ1-4, with a weak D call TRBD1 (5 bases). CDR3 length: 16 residues. Germline CDR1 SGHRS, CDR2 YFSETQ. Trimming cost V 0 bases and J 5 bases, with 14 bases left between them. CDR3 in DNA: TGCGCCAGCAGCTTGGACAGGCCCTCTCCAAATGAAAAACTGTTTTTT. Residues: CASSLDRPSPNEKLFF.

A word on this clone: An end of the junction differs from the germline gene, which may be a read error. DNA for the CDR3: TGTGCCATCAGCGAGTCCAGGCCGGGGGAGACCCAGTACTTC. It translates to CAISESRPGETQYF. J is TRBJ2-5 and V is TRBV10-3, with a weak D call TRBD2 (5 bases). CDR3 length: 14 amino acids. Germline V gives CDR1 ENHRY, CDR2 SYGVKD.

The chain has TRBV2 and TRBJ2-1, with 9 bases fitting TRBD1. Germline loops: CDR1 SNHLY, CDR2 FYNNEI. With V trimmed by 8 bases and J by 4 bases, 9 bases remained unmatched. CDR3 length: 15 residues. The CDR3 region has the DNA TGTGCCAGCCCCCGCCGGGACAGGGTTTACAATGAGCAGTTCTTC. Protein: CASPRRDRVYNEQFF.

The CDR3 bases are TGTGCCAGCAGCTTCGGACAGGGGGTCGGGGAGCTGTTTTTT. Encoded protein: CASSFGQGVGELFF. This chain joins TRBV7-9 and TRBJ2-2; 10 bases match TRBD1. The CDR3 consists of 14 residues. The V and J ends lost 3 bases and 7 bases, in that order; junction bases with no gene match: 2. CDR1 SEHNR and CDR2 FQNEAQ come from the germline V gene (reference sequence).

V and J are TRBV18 and TRBJ2-1; 14 bases align to TRBD2. This CDR3 region has 19 residues. V lost 3 bases to trimming and J lost 4 bases; unmatched junction nucleotides: 11. The germline V gene encodes CDR1 KGHSH and CDR2 LQKENI. CDR3 residues: CASSPRTSGGHTSYNEQFF. The CDR3 DNA is TGTGCCAGCTCACCCCGGACTAGCGGGGGGCACACCTCATACAATGAGCAGTTCTTC.

The rearrangement uses TRBV25-1 and TRBJ2-3; 7 bases align to TRBD2. This CDR3 contains 15 residues. V lost 4 bases to trimming and J lost 6 bases; unmatched junction nucleotides: 10. Germline CDR1 reads MGHDK; CDR2 reads SYGVNS. The CDR3: CASSGLVGEGDTQYF. The CDR3 DNA reads TGTGCCAGCAGTGGTTTGGTGGGGGAGGGGGATACGCAGTATTTT.

The chain combines TRBV5-8 with TRBJ2-5; tentatively, D is TRBD1 (5 bases). The CDR3 spans 12 residues. Germline V CDR1 and CDR2: SGHTS, YDEGEE. In DNA form, the CDR3 reads TGTGCGGGGCAGGGAAGGAAAGAGACCCAGTACTTC. It encodes CAGQGRKETQYF.

The chain recombines TRBV27 with TRBJ2-1, with 9 bases fitting TRBD2. J was trimmed by 3 bases and V by 2 bases; bases with no gene match: 8. This CDR3 is built from 17 residues. Germline V CDR1 and CDR2: MNHEY, SMNVEV (reference sequence). The CDR3 nucleotides read TGTGCCAGCAGTTTAAGGTGGCTAGCGGGGCTCTACAATGAGCAGTTCTTC. Amino acid sequence: CASSLRWLAGLYNEQFF.

The chain recombines TRBV2 with TRBJ2-5; 8 positions agree with TRBD2. The trim removed 6 bases at V and 4 bases at J, leaving 4 bases unmatched. Germline assignment: CDR1 SNHLY and CDR2 FYNNEI. The CDR3 totals 13 residues. The CDR3 region has the DNA TGTGCCAGCAGGGGGGGACTAGGAGAGACCCAGTACTTC. Its protein is CASRGGLGETQYF.

The chain joins TRBV10-1 to TRBJ1-1, with D tentatively TRBD1 (6 bases). The CDR3 has 17 residues. CDR1 and CDR2 (germline): WNHNN, SYGVQD (reference sequence). Trimming left V 0 bases short and J 3 bases short, with 17 bases between. In DNA form, the CDR3 reads TGCGCCAGCAGTGAGTCAGGACAGTTAGACATTGACACTGAAGCTTTCTTT. It codes for CASSESGQLDIDTEAFF.

V and J are TRBV6-1 and TRBJ1-1; TRBD1 matches 8 bases. V was pared by 3 bases and J by 4 bases, with 4 bases of the junction left unmatched. Germline values: CDR1 MNHNS, CDR2 SASEGT. The length of the CDR3 is 14 residues. In nucleotides, the CDR3 is TGTGCCAGCAGTGACCTGGACAGGGCCACTGAAGCTTTCTTT. Translation: CASSDLDRATEAFF.

The rearrangement uses TRBV14 and TRBJ1-2; 9 nucleotides agree with TRBD1. Germline trimming cut 3 bases from V and 0 bases from J; bases unmatched to any gene: 11. The CDR3 extends over 18 amino acids. Per germline, CDR1 SGHDN and CDR2 FVKESK. The CDR3 coding sequence is TGTGCCAGCAGCCACCGTCCCGGGACAGGGAGAGCTAACTATGGCTACACCTTC. Encoded protein: CASSHRPGTGRANYGYTF.

On this clone: The junction departs from the called germline gene at one end, perhaps through a read error. The rearrangement uses TRBV6-1 and TRBJ1-1; 7 nucleotides line up with TRBD1. CDR3 length equals 13 residues. Germline CDR1 MNHNS, CDR2 SASEGT. In DNA, the CDR3 is TGTGCCAGCAATGAATGGCGGGACAGTGAAGCTTTCTTT. Protein sequence: CASNEWRDSEAFF.

The V call is TRBV25-1, the J call TRBJ1-4, with D perhaps matching TRBD1 (5 bases). The V end was cut by 0 bases, the J end by 8 bases, with 10 bases between. The CDR3 has 14 residues. The germline V gene encodes CDR1 MGHDK and CDR2 SYGVNS. Here the CDR3 reads CASSEYRVGEKLFF. The DNA of the CDR3 is TGTGCCAGCAGTGAATACAGGGTGGGAGAAAAACTGTTTTTT.

The genes are TRBV18 and TRBJ1-1; D is unclear. CDR1 and CDR2 (germline): KGHSH, LQKENI. The CDR3 length is 14 residues. Trimming shortened V by 6 bases and J by 1 base, and 12 bases separated the two germline ends. The CDR3 reads CASSRWSSNTEAFF. The CDR3 region has the DNA TGTGCCAGCTCCCGTTGGAGCTCGAACACTGAAGCTTTCTTT.

This chain connects TRBV5-1 to TRBJ2-7; 11 positions agree with TRBD2. The germline CDR1 and CDR2 sequences are SGHRS and YFSETQ. The CDR3 totals 17 residues. Trimming took 4 bases from V and 3 from J; bases not matched to a gene: 12. The CDR3 coding sequence is TGCGCCAGCAGCATAGGAACCGGGACTAGCGGTCTCTACGAGCAGTACTTC. This codes for CASSIGTGTSGLYEQYF. The complete variable domain, with remaining parts taken from reference TRBV5-1 and TRBJ2-7, reads KAGVTQTPRYLIKTRGQQVTLSCSPISGHRSVSWYQQTPGQGLQFLFEYFSETQRNKGNFPGRFSGRQFSNSRSEMNVSTLELGDSALYLCASSIGTGTSGLYEQYFGPGTRLTVT.

This chain links TRBV5-1 with TRBJ2-1, with 8 positions matching TRBD2. Germline CDR1 SGHRS, CDR2 YFSETQ. The CDR3 loop spans 16 amino acids. The J segment lost 0 bases and the V segment lost 1 base, leaving 3 bases of the junction unmatched. CDR3 DNA: TGCGCCAGCAGCTTGAGCGGGGGCAGCTCCTACAATGAGCAGTTCTTC. Translated, it gives CASSLSGGSSYNEQFF.

Points on this clone: The sample contains more than one DNA sequence encoding this CDR3. V usage is TRBV19 and J usage is TRBJ1-5, with D possibly being TRBD1 (5 bases). This CDR3 contains 15 residues. CDR1 is LNHDA, CDR2 SQIVND, per germline (reference sequence). V was shortened by 6 bases and J by 5 bases, with 17 bases between the two germline ends. The CDR3 protein is CASSLPDTLYQPQHF. The CDR3 DNA sequence: TGTGCCAGTAGCCTCCCGGACACCCTTTATCAGCCCCAGCATTTT.

The chain carries TRBV2 and TRBJ2-1; D might be TRBD1 (6 bases). The length of the CDR3 is 12 residues. Trimming left V 4 bases short and J 6 bases short, with 7 bases between. CDR1 SNHLY and CDR2 FYNNEI come from the germline V gene. DNA of the CDR3: TGTGCCAGCAGTGCAGGGGTCAATGAGCAGTTCTTC. Protein product: CASSAGVNEQFF.

The J gene is TRBJ2-7, the V gene TRBV29-1, with 8 positions matching TRBD2. The CDR3 is 14 amino acids. Germline V gene sequence: CDR1 SQVTM, CDR2 ANQGSEA. J was trimmed by 2 bases and V by 4 bases; bases with no gene match: 7. CDR3 sequence reads: CSVVRLAKTYEQYF. As DNA, the CDR3 is TGCAGCGTTGTTAGACTAGCGAAAACCTACGAGCAGTACTTC.

V and J are TRBV5-5 and TRBJ2-4; TRBD1 agrees at 9 bases. V shed 4 bases and J 8 bases; nucleotides not matched to a gene: 13. CDR1 is SGHKS and CDR2 is YYEKEE in the germline V gene (reference sequence). This CDR3 is 16 amino acids long. CDR3 nucleotide sequence: TGTGCCAGCAGCCGTGACGATGGACAGGGGATGTACATTCAGTACTTC. Residues: CASSRDDGQGMYIQYF.

This rearrangement joins TRBV11-2 to TRBJ1-1, with TRBD1 matching over 11 bases. The trim removed 1 base at V and 0 bases at J, leaving 7 bases unmatched. Germline values: CDR1 SGHAT, CDR2 FQNNGV. CDR3 size: 18 residues. The CDR3 here is CASSLAWDRGILNTEAFF. As DNA, the CDR3 is TGTGCCAGCAGCTTAGCCTGGGACAGGGGGATACTGAACACTGAAGCTTTCTTT.

The chain has TRBV6-6 and TRBJ2-1; 14 positions match TRBD2. The ends lost 7 bases at V and 9 bases at J; junction bases unmatched: 11. CDR1 MNHNY and CDR2 SVGAGI come from the germline V gene (reference sequence). The CDR3 has 16 residues. CDR3 protein: CASTLWGTSGGSEQFF. Written as DNA, the CDR3 is TGTGCCAGCACCCTCTGGGGGACTAGCGGGGGCAGTGAGCAGTTCTTC.

The chain employs TRBV9 and TRBJ2-2; perhaps TRBD2 as D (5 bases). Trimming took 1 base from V and 4 from J, leaving 11 bases between them. The germline CDR1 and CDR2 sequences are SGDLS and YYNGEE. This CDR3 has 15 residues. CDR3 DNA sequence: TGTGCCAGCAGCGTAATGACCGGAGGCACCGGGGAGCTGTTTTTT. The encoded protein is CASSVMTGGTGELFF. The variable domain in full, completed from reference TRBV9 and TRBJ2-2, reads DSGVTQTPKHLITATGQRVTLRCSPRSGDLSVYWYQQSLDQGLQFLIQYYNGEERAKGNILERFSAQQFPDLHSELNLSSLELGDSALYFCASSVMTGGTGELFFGEGSRLTVL.

The chain combines TRBV7-8 with TRBJ1-1; TRBD1 matches at 12 bases. Germline V lookup: CDR1 SGHVS, CDR2 FQNEAQ. Trimming took 5 bases from V and 3 from J; bases not matched to a gene: 10. CDR3 length: 17 amino acids. The CDR3: CASSPGQGARGDTEAFF. Written as DNA, the CDR3 is TGTGCCAGCAGCCCGGGACAGGGGGCGCGGGGGGACACTGAAGCTTTCTTT.